This T cell receptor beta chain was sequenced for a study of cytomegalovirus exposure and HLA in healthy donors. Amplification used 60 Vbeta primers and 13 Jbeta primers. Clones were sequenced by immunoSEQ multiplex PCR, and TCRdb holds only the in-frame ones, with some missing. This table holds some 110,000 clones, about 69% found once. The clonotype was recovered from a woman aged 18-29 years in good health and CMV-seronegative. Sequencing was performed on PBMCs.

The DNA for the CDR3 is TGTGCCAGCAGTTACTCGGGGACACCCACTGAAGCTTTCTTT. It is translated as CASSYSGTPTEAFF. The chain carries TRBV6-5 and TRBJ1-1; TRBD1 might be the D (6 bases). Germline CDR1 reads MNHEY; CDR2 reads SVGAGI. This CDR3 contains 14 residues. V was trimmed by 0 bases and J by 4 bases, leaving 9 bases between them.